This passage covers 23 T cell receptor beta chains from one sample sequenced in a study of blood T cells in healthy people across ages. A second PCR of 7 to 11 cycles used a sample-barcoded 5' primer and a J-beta primer mix. One entry per CDR3 protein, called by TCRdb with MiXCR from the 5' RACE reads. Of 1.5 million to 2 million distinct CDR3 sequences listed, around 42% are singletons. Sequencing used blood. Receptors originate from a human donor in good health.

The J gene is TRBJ1-1, the V gene TRBV7-3; D is ambiguous. V dropped 1 base and J dropped 5 bases, with 14 bases sitting between them. Germline V lookup: CDR1 SGHTA, CDR2 FQGTGA. The CDR3 loop spans 15 amino acids. This chain's CDR3 is CASSLMRGGETEAFF. CDR3 in DNA: TGTGCCAGCAGCTTAATGCGTGGTGGGGAGACTGAAGCTTTCTTT.

The chain combines TRBV5-1 with TRBJ2-3; weak D call: TRBD2 (6 bases). Germline V gene sequence: CDR1 SGHRS, CDR2 YFSETQ. The CDR3 loop spans 16 amino acids. The V end lost 1 base, the J end lost 1 base, and 13 bases lay between the germline ends. CDR3 nucleotides: TGCGCCAGCAGCTTGTCCTTCGGGGGAGGCACAGATACGCAGTATTTT. It translates to CASSLSFGGGTDTQYF.

This clonotype occurred a few times. This chain joins TRBV6-2 or TRBV6-3 and TRBJ2-2; D remains ambiguous. V lost 8 bases, J lost 3 bases, and 4 bases lay in between. The V gene's germline CDR1 is MNHEY and CDR2 SVGEGT. The CDR3 is 11 residues long. CDR3 DNA sequence: TGTGCCAGCGGGGACACCGGGGAGCTGTTTTTT. The encoded protein is CASGDTGELFF.

The CDR3 bases are TGTGCCAGCAGTTTTCCTGCGGAGGCTAATTCACCCCTCCACTTT. Its translation: CASSFPAEANSPLHF. V gene TRBV28 combines with J gene TRBJ1-6; D unclear. From germline, CDR1 is MDHEN and CDR2 SYDVKM. CDR3 length: 15 amino acids. V was pared by 3 bases and J by 6 bases, with 12 bases between.

This clonotype was counted only a few times. The rearrangement links TRBV12-3 or TRBV12-4 to TRBJ2-3; D may be TRBD2 (5 bases). V was shortened by 3 bases and J by 5 bases, with 15 bases between the two germline ends. The CDR3 contains 15 residues. CDR3 loop: CASSFWEPERDTQYF. The CDR3 region has the DNA TGTGCCAGCAGTTTTTGGGAGCCAGAAAGAGATACGCAGTATTTT.

This chain connects TRBV20-1 to TRBJ1-4; D gene uncertain. V was clipped by 0 bases and J by 13 bases, with 18 bases between them. The CDR3 contains 14 residues. The germline V gene encodes CDR1 DFQATT and CDR2 SNEGSKA (reference sequence). For the CDR3, the DNA is TGCAGTGCTAGAGATGACACCTCCCCTGAAGGACTGTTTTTT. This translates into CSARDDTSPEGLFF.

The rearrangement links TRBV7-9 to TRBJ2-5; D unclear. This CDR3 has 13 amino acids. Germline CDR1 and CDR2: SEHNR and FQNEAQ (reference sequence). Trimming took 5 bases from V and 8 from J, leaving 15 bases between them. CDR3 bases: TGTGCCAGCAGCCCCGCCTTATCTAGTACCCAGTACTTC. Its translation is CASSPALSSTQYF.

This clonotype was found a few times. As DNA, the CDR3 is TGTGCCAGCAGTAAACCCCGCCTGTTGAACACTGAAGCTTTCTTT. It encodes CASSKPRLLNTEAFF. The rearrangement joins TRBV12-3 or TRBV12-4 to TRBJ1-1; no reliable D call. This CDR3 contains 15 residues. Trimming removed 5 bases at V and 0 bases at J, with 13 bases between.

CDR3 amino acids: CASSQDGGQGGGYGYTF. DNA for the CDR3: TGCGCCAGCAGCCAAGATGGAGGGCAGGGAGGAGGCTATGGCTACACCTTC. This chain uses TRBV4-3 with TRBJ1-2; D is perhaps TRBD1 (5 bases). CDR3 size: 17 residues. The germline V gene has CDR1 LGHNA and CDR2 YSLEER. Trimming pared 0 bases from V and 4 bases from J, leaving 18 bases between.

This clonotype was observed at least ten times. Just one base apart from a much larger clone, this may be a read error. The chain combines TRBV3-1 with TRBJ2-7; no firm D call. CDR1 and CDR2 from the germline V gene are LGHDT and YNNKEL (reference sequence). Trimming shortened V by 1 base and J by 3 bases, and 1 base separated the two germline ends. The CDR3 is 11 amino acids. The chain's CDR3 is CASSQVYEQYF. In nucleotides, the CDR3 is TGTGCCAGCAGCCAAGTCTACGAGCAGTACTTC.

To note about this clonotype: A read error may explain this, as a much larger clone is one base away. The J gene is TRBJ1-2, the V gene TRBV4-3; TRBD1 might be the D (5 bases). This CDR3 is built from 14 residues. V dropped 4 bases and J dropped 6 bases, with 15 bases sitting between them. In germline, CDR1 is LGHNA, CDR2 YSLEER. CDR3 DNA sequence: TGCGCCAGCAGCCCTAGACAGAGCCCGAATGGCTACACCTTC. Translating it yields CASSPRQSPNGYTF.

This clonotype was seen more than once but under ten times. The genes are TRBV5-1 and TRBJ2-1, with TRBD2 matching over 10 bases. Germline V gives CDR1 SGHRS, CDR2 YFSETQ. The CDR3 is made up of 16 amino acids. J was trimmed by 9 bases and V by 0 bases; bases with no gene match: 9. This chain's CDR3 is CASSLAGTSGAFEQFF. The CDR3 nucleotides are TGCGCCAGCAGCTTGGCGGGCACTAGCGGGGCTTTTGAGCAGTTCTTC. Combining the CDR3 with reference TRBV5-1 and TRBJ2-1 gives the whole variable domain KAGVTQTPRYLIKTRGQQVTLSCSPISGHRSVSWYQQTPGQGLQFLFEYFSETQRNKGNFPGRFSGRQFSNSRSEMNVSTLELGDSALYLCASSLAGTSGAFEQFFGPGTRLTVL.

The chain employs TRBV5-1 and TRBJ1-4; 7 bases agree with TRBD1. Germline V lookup: CDR1 SGHRS, CDR2 YFSETQ. J lost 4 bases, V lost 8 bases, and 8 bases had no gene match. The CDR3 totals 14 residues. The CDR3 loop is CASRLDRRNEKLFF. CDR3 in DNA: TGCGCCAGTCGACTGGACAGGCGTAATGAAAAACTGTTTTTT. The full variable domain, with the rest looked up from reference TRBV5-1 and TRBJ1-4, is KAGVTQTPRYLIKTRGQQVTLSCSPISGHRSVSWYQQTPGQGLQFLFEYFSETQRNKGNFPGRFSGRQFSNSRSEMNVSTLELGDSALYLCASRLDRRNEKLFFGSGTQLSVL.

A remark on this clonotype: The junction does not match germline at one end; this may be a read error. V is TRBV7-9 and J is TRBJ1-1; D is unresolved. Germline V CDR1 and CDR2: SEHNR, FQNEAQ (reference sequence). The length of the CDR3 is 14 residues. The CDR3 DNA reads as TGTTCCAGCAGCTTAGTCGGGAAAAACACTGAAGCTTTCTTT. It codes for CSSSLVGKNTEAFF.

This clonotype was found many times. The V call is TRBV7-8, the J call TRBJ2-4; 8 nucleotides align to TRBD2. Germline V gene sequence: CDR1 SGHVS, CDR2 FQNEAQ. Losses at the gene ends were 5 bases for V and 0 bases for J; bases not matched to a gene: 6. This CDR3 spans 16 amino acids. Here the CDR3 reads CASSPPGGLAKNIQYF. The CDR3 DNA reads TGTGCCAGCAGCCCCCCGGGGGGGCTAGCCAAAAACATTCAGTACTTC.

This clonotype turned up a few times. V usage is TRBV12-3 or TRBV12-4 and J usage is TRBJ2-1; possible D gene TRBD1, 5 bases. This CDR3 has 14 residues. V was cut by 9 bases and J by 7 bases, with 19 bases left in between. CDR3 protein: CASNQGRWVNEQFF. The CDR3 DNA sequence: TGTGCCAGTAACCAGGGCCGGTGGGTGAATGAGCAGTTCTTC.

The V gene is TRBV5-6, the J gene TRBJ1-6, with D tentatively TRBD1 (5 bases). This CDR3 region has 14 residues. The germline V gene has CDR1 SGHDT and CDR2 YYEEEE. Trimming removed 7 bases from V and 7 bases from J, with 15 bases in between. This CDR3 is CASRKGPTNSPLHF. The CDR3, as DNA: TGTGCCAGCCGAAAGGGGCCTACCAATTCACCCCTCCACTTT. Based on the CDR3 plus reference TRBV5-6 and TRBJ1-6, the full variable domain is DAGVTQSPTHLIKTRGQQVTLRCSPKSGHDTVSWYQQALGQGPQFIFQYYEEEERQRGNFPDRFSGHQFPNYSSELNVNALLLGDSALYLCASRKGPTNSPLHFGNGTRLTVT.

The chain employs TRBV12-5 and TRBJ2-1; D is perhaps TRBD1 (5 bases). CDR1 LGHNT and CDR2 FRNRAP come from the germline V gene. The germline V and J ends were trimmed by 4 bases and 3 bases, with 19 bases remaining between them. The CDR3 runs 17 residues. The CDR3 bases are TGTGCTAGTGGTTCCTCCTGGGCAGGGTTGGACTACAATGAGCAGTTCTTC. Translated, it gives CASGSSWAGLDYNEQFF.

This clonotype was picked up a small number of times. The chain links TRBV4-1 to TRBJ2-5; no definite D call. The end of the DNA aligns better with TRBJ2-7, so the J call may be wrong. CDR3 length equals 12 residues. Germline lookup yields CDR1 MGHRA and CDR2 YSYEKL. CDR3 coding DNA: TGCGCCAGCAGCCAAACCCGAAGCGAGCAGTACTTC. Translating it yields CASSQTRSEQYF.

The chain joins TRBV9 to TRBJ2-3; no firm D call. CDR1 is SGDLS, CDR2 YYNGEE, per germline. This CDR3 comprises 14 residues. V lost 2 bases, J lost 5 bases, and 12 bases lay in between. The DNA for the CDR3 is TGTGCCAGCAGCGTGGGCCCTATAGAAGATACGCAGTATTTT. Translation: CASSVGPIEDTQYF.

The table lists this clonotype with a few counts. CDR3 nucleotides: TGTGCCAGTCGCCAACTAGGGACAGATACGCAGTATTTT. It translates to CASRQLGTDTQYF. The chain links TRBV27 to TRBJ2-3; a possible D gene is TRBD2 (5 bases). Per the germline V gene, CDR1 is MNHEY and CDR2 is SMNVEV (reference sequence). The CDR3 is 13 amino acids. V dropped 9 bases and J dropped 3 bases, with 13 bases sitting between them.

The J gene is TRBJ2-7, the V gene TRBV21-1; no check of the table's D call, TRBD1, against the DNA was made. TRBV21-1 is assigned pseudogene status. The CDR3 is 15 amino acids. CDR3 residues: CASSRGMGRHYEQYF. Written as DNA, the CDR3 is TGTGCCAGCAGCAGAGGTATGGGGCGCCACTACGAGCAGTACTTC.

This clonotype has just a few counts. The chain employs TRBV5-1 and TRBJ1-2; no reliable D call. Germline lookup yields CDR1 SGHRS and CDR2 YFSETQ. Trimming pared 0 bases from V and 2 bases from J, leaving 14 bases between. The CDR3 is 16 amino acids. CDR3 in DNA: TGCGCCAGCAGCTTGGGTCGGCAGAACGTCAACTATGGCTACACCTTC. The encoded protein is CASSLGRQNVNYGYTF.